This T cell receptor beta chain was identified in a study of cytomegalovirus exposure and HLA in healthy donors. Researchers ran the PCR with 60 Vbeta and 13 Jbeta primers. The method was immunoSEQ multiplex PCR; TCRdb's version includes in-frame clones alone and lacks a portion of them. The sample records over 80,000 clones, about 75% being singletons. A remark on this clone: Its antigen is unidentified.

Study-wide results and caveats: Most sequenced TCRs were rare (though some public TCRs occurred in many donors). Earlier analysis found most TCR beta V segments productive about 87% or about 30% of the time. Cytomegalovirus association was assigned to more than 150 TCR beta chains.

The CDR3 consists of 14 residues. Per germline, CDR1 SNHLY and CDR2 FYNNEI. V trimming: 7 bases; J trimming: 1 base; junction bases outside the gene matches: 5. Each of the donors was a healthy bone marrow donor. The V call is TRBV2, the J call TRBJ1-2; 8 bases align to TRBD1. The receptor comes from a female donor in good health and CMV-seronegative. The sequencing input was PBMCs. DNA of the CDR3: TGTGCCAGCATTTTTGGACAGGGTAACTATGGCTACACCTTC. This sequence encodes CASIFGQGNYGYTF.